This is a list of T cell receptor beta chains from one sample in a study of blood T cell repertoires in COVID-19. Clones were sequenced by immunoSEQ multiplex PCR, and TCRdb holds only the in-frame ones, with some missing. The sample includes 200,000 to 250,000 clones, 75% to 85% seen only once; the top ten take approximately 8.2%. The sample taken for sequencing was PBMCs or T cells enriched from blood (not recorded which). These receptors came from a woman aged 50 to 65 with acute COVID-19. The CDR3 runs from the conserved cysteine through the conserved F or W. The order of the fields is clone size, J gene, V gene, D gene, CDR3 protein, CDR3 DNA. A D gene is named only where the DNA matches it firmly. The size of a clone is reported for some rows only, either as once, few or many, or as a class for expanded clones.

clone size: -
J gene: TRBJ2-1
V gene: TRBV28
D gene: TRBD1
CDR3 protein: CATWTGRHNEQFF
CDR3 DNA: TGTGCCACCTGGACAGGGAGACACAATGAGCAGTTCTTC

clone size: -
J gene: TRBJ2-7
V gene: TRBV9
D gene: TRBD2
CDR3 protein: CASSPHSGGGSYEQYF
CDR3 DNA: TGTGCCAGCAGCCCCCATAGCGGGGGGGGGTCCTACGAGCAGTACTTC

clone size: -
J gene: TRBJ2-3
V gene: TRBV24-1
D gene: -
CDR3 protein: CATSDKGVGTDTQYF
CDR3 DNA: TGTGCCACCAGTGATAAGGGGGTGGGCACAGATACGCAGTATTTT

clone size: -
J gene: TRBJ1-2
V gene: TRBV6-1
D gene: -
CDR3 protein: CASREGAFVDYGYTF
CDR3 DNA: TGTGCCAGCAGGGAAGGGGCCTTTGTCGACTATGGCTACACCTTC

clone size: once
J gene: TRBJ1-6
V gene: TRBV5-1
D gene: -
CDR3 protein: CASSTQDNSPLHF
CDR3 DNA: TGCGCCAGCAGCACACAAGATAATTCACCCCTCCACTTT

clone size: -
J gene: TRBJ2-3
V gene: TRBV29-1
D gene: -
CDR3 protein: CSAPQLSDTQYF
CDR3 DNA: TGCAGCGCCCCACAGCTCTCAGATACGCAGTATTTT

clone size: -
J gene: TRBJ1-2
V gene: TRBV20-1
D gene: -
CDR3 protein: CSASPDSMNFYGYTF
CDR3 DNA: TGCAGTGCTAGTCCCGACAGCATGAACTTCTATGGCTACACCTTC

clone size: -
J gene: TRBJ1-1
V gene: TRBV5-4
D gene: -
CDR3 protein: CASSLVQGQNTEAFF
CDR3 DNA: TGTGCCAGCAGCTTGGTACAGGGACAGAACACTGAAGCTTTCTTT

clone size: -
J gene: TRBJ1-5
V gene: TRBV29-1
D gene: TRBD1
CDR3 protein: CSVWDREPNQPQHF
CDR3 DNA: TGCAGCGTTTGGGACAGGGAGCCGAATCAGCCCCAGCATTTT

clone size: -
J gene: TRBJ1-1
V gene: TRBV18
D gene: -
CDR3 protein: CASSPLSKGLMNTEAFF
CDR3 DNA: TGTGCCAGCTCACCCCTCTCCAAGGGGCTCATGAACACTGAAGCTTTCTTT

clone size: once
J gene: TRBJ1-6
V gene: TRBV4-3
D gene: -
CDR3 protein: CASSQDRGAPLHF
CDR3 DNA: TGCGCCAGCAGCCAAGATCGCGGAGCACCCCTCCACTTT

clone size: -
J gene: TRBJ1-1
V gene: TRBV7-9
D gene: -
CDR3 protein: CASSPRAEAFF
CDR3 DNA: TGTGCCAGCAGCCCCCGGGCTGAAGCTTTCTTT

clone size: -
J gene: TRBJ1-1
V gene: TRBV29-1
D gene: -
CDR3 protein: CSVELGGGTEAFF
CDR3 DNA: TGCAGCGTTGAATTGGGGGGAGGCACTGAAGCTTTCTTT

clone size: -
J gene: TRBJ1-5
V gene: TRBV7-9
D gene: TRBD1
CDR3 protein: CASSLGGAGGRLGNQPQHF
CDR3 DNA: TGTGCCAGCAGCTTAGGAGGGGCAGGGGGGCGACTAGGCAATCAGCCCCAGCATTTT

clone size: -
J gene: TRBJ2-2
V gene: TRBV4-1
D gene: -
CDR3 protein: CASKRGSGGELFF
CDR3 DNA: TGCGCCTCAAAAAGGGGCAGTGGCGGGGAGCTGTTTTTT

clone size: -
J gene: TRBJ2-1
V gene: TRBV5-8
D gene: -
CDR3 protein: CASSLTPEAEQFF
CDR3 DNA: TGTGCCAGCAGCTTGACCCCAGAGGCTGAGCAGTTCTTC

clone size: -
J gene: TRBJ1-3
V gene: TRBV5-4
D gene: TRBD1
CDR3 protein: CASSPPGQGRGNTIYF
CDR3 DNA: TGTGCCAGCAGCCCGCCGGGACAGGGGCGGGGAAACACCATATATTTT

clone size: once
J gene: TRBJ2-2
V gene: TRBV10-3
D gene: TRBD2
CDR3 protein: CAIKLPDSGRYTGELFF
CDR3 DNA: TGTGCCATCAAACTACCCGATAGCGGGCGGTACACCGGGGAGCTGTTTTTT